This T cell receptor (beta chain) was found in a study of cytomegalovirus exposure and HLA in healthy donors. This CDR3 comprises 13 residues. Germline V gene lookup returns CDR1 LGHNA and CDR2 YSLEER. Trimming cost V 8 bases and J 4 bases, with 13 bases left between them. The PCR employed 60 Vbeta primers together with 13 Jbeta primers. The data were produced by immunoSEQ multiplex PCR, yet TCRdb's version contains in-frame clones alone and is incomplete. The top ten clones hold approximately 8.2% of a sample with about 110,000 clones, around 73% of them seen once. Material for sequencing was PBMCs. This sequence originates from a woman aged 40 to 49 in good health and CMV-seropositive. The chain joins TRBV4-3 to TRBJ2-3; D is uncertain. The CDR3 is CASANLRADTQYF. Here the CDR3 DNA reads TGCGCCAGCGCTAACCTCCGGGCAGATACGCAGTATTTT.